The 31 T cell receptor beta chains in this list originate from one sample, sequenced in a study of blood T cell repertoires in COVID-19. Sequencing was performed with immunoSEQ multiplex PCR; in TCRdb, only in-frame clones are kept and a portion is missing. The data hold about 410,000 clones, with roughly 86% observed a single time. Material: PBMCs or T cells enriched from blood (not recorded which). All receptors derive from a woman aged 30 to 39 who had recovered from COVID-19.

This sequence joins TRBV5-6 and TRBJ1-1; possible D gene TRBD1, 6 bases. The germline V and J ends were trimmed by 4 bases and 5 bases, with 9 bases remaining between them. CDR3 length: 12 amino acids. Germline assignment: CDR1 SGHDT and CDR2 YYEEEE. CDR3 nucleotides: TGTGCCAGCAGCACAGGGAGTACTGAAGCTTTCTTT. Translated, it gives CASSTGSTEAFF. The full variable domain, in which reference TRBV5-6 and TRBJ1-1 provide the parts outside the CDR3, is DAGVTQSPTHLIKTRGQQVTLRCSPKSGHDTVSWYQQALGQGPQFIFQYYEEEERQRGNFPDRFSGHQFPNYSSELNVNALLLGDSALYLCASSTGSTEAFFGQGTRLTVV.

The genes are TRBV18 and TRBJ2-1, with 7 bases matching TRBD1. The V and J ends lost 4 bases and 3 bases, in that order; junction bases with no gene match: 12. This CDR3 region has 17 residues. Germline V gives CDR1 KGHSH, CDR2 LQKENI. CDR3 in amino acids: CASSLKRQGVGYNEQFF. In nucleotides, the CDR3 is TGTGCCAGCTCACTGAAAAGACAGGGAGTGGGCTACAATGAGCAGTTCTTC.

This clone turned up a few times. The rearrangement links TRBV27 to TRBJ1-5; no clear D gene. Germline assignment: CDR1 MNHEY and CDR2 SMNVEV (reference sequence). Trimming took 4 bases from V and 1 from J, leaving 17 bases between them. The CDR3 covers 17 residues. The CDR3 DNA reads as TGTGCCAGCAGTTCACATCAGCGGGGTGAAAGCAATCAGCCCCAGCATTTT. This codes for CASSSHQRGESNQPQHF.

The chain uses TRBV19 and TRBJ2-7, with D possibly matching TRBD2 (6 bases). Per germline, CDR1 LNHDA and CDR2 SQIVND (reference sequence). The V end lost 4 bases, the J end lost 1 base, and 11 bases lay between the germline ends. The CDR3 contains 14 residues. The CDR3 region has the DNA TGTGCCAGTAGTAATGCGGGGAGGTCCTACGAGCAGTACTTC. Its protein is CASSNAGRSYEQYF.

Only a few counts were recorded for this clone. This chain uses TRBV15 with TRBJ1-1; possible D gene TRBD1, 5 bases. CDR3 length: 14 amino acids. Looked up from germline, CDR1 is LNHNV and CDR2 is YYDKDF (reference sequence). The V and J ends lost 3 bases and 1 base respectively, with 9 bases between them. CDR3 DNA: TGTGCCACCAGCAGTGGTCAGGGGAACACTGAAGCTTTCTTT. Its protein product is CATSSGQGNTEAFF. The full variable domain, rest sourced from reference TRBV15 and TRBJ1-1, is DAMVIQNPRYQVTQFGKPVTLSCSQTLNHNVMYWYQQKSSQAPKLLFHYYDKDFNNEADTPDNFQSRRPNTSFCFLDIRSPGLGDTAMYLCATSSGQGNTEAFFGQGTRLTVV.

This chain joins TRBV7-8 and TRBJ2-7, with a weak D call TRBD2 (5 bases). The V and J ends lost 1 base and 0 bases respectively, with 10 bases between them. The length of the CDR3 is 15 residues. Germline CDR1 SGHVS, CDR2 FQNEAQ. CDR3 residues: CASSLGLGSSYEQYF. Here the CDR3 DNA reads TGTGCCAGCAGCTTAGGTTTGGGGAGCTCCTACGAGCAGTACTTC.

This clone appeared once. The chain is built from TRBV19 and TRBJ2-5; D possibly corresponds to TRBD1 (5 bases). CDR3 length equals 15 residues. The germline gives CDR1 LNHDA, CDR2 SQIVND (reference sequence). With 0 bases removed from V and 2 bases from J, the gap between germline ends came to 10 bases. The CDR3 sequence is CASSIDGHTQETQYF. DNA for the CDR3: TGTGCCAGTAGTATAGACGGACATACACAAGAGACCCAGTACTTC.

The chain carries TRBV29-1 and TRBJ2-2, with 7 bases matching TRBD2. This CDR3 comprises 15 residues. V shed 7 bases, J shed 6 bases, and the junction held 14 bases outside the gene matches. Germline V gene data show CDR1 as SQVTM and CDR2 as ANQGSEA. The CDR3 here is CSAEGGPNLAGELFF. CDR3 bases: TGCAGCGCTGAGGGAGGGCCTAATCTCGCCGGGGAGCTGTTTTTT.

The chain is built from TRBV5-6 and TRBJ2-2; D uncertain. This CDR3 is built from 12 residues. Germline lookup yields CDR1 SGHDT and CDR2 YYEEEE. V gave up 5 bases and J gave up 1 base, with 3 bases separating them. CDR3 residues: CASSLNTGELFF. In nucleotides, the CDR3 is TGTGCCAGCAGTCTGAACACCGGGGAGCTGTTTTTT.

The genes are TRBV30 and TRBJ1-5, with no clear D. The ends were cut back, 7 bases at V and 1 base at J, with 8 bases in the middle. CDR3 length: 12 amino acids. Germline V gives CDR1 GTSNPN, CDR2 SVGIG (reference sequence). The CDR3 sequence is CASGWSNQPQHF. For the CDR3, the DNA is TGTGCCTCCGGGTGGAGCAATCAGCCCCAGCATTTT.

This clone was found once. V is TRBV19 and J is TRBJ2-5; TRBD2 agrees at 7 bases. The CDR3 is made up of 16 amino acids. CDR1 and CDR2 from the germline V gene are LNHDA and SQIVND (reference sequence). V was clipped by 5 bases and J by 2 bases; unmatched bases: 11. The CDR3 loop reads CASSPTWGGRQETQYF. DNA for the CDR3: TGTGCCAGTAGTCCCACTTGGGGGGGAAGACAAGAGACCCAGTACTTC.

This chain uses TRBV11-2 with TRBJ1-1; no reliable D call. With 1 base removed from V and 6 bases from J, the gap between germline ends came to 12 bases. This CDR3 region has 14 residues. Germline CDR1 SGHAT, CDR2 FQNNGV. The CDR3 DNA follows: TGTGCCAGCAGCTTAGCCTTCCGGGGTCCTGAAGCTTTCTTT. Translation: CASSLAFRGPEAFF.

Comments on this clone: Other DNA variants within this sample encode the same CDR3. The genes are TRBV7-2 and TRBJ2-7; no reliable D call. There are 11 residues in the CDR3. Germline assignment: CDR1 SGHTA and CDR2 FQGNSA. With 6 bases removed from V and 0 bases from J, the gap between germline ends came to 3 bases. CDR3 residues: CASSRSYEQYF. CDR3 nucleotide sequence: TGTGCCAGCAGTCGCTCCTACGAGCAGTACTTC.

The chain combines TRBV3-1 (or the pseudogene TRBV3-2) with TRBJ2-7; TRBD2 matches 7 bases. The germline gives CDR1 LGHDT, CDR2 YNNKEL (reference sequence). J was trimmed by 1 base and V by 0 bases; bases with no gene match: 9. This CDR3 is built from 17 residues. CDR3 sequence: CASSQDLVGAGSYEQYF. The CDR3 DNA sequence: TGTGCCAGCAGCCAAGATCTTGTAGGAGCGGGGTCCTACGAGCAGTACTTC.

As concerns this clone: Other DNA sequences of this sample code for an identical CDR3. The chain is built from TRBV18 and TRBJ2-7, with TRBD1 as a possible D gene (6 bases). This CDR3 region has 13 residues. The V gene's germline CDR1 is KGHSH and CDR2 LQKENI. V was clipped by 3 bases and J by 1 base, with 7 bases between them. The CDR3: CASSPGQSYEQYF. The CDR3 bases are TGTGCCAGCTCACCCGGACAGTCCTACGAGCAGTACTTC.

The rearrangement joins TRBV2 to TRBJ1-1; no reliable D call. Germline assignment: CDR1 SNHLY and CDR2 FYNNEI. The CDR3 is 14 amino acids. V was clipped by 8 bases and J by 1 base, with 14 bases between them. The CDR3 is CASQRRGGNTEAFF. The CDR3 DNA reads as TGTGCCAGCCAAAGACGGGGAGGGAACACTGAAGCTTTCTTT. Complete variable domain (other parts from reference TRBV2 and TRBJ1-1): EPEVTQTPSHQVTQMGQEVILRCVPISNHLYFYWYRQILGQKVEFLVSFYNNEISEKSEIFDDQFSVERPDGSNFTLKIRSTKLEDSAMYFCASQRRGGNTEAFFGQGTRLTVV.

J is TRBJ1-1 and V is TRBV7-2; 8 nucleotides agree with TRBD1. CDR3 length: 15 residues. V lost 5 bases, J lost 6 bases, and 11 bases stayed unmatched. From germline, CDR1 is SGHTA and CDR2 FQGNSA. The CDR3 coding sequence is TGTGCCAGCAGCCCATGGGACAGGAAGGGGCCTGAAGCTTTCTTT. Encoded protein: CASSPWDRKGPEAFF.

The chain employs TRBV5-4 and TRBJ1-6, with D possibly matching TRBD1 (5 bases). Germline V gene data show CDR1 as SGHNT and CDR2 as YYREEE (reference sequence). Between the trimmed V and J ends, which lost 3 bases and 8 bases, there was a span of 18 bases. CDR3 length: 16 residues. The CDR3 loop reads CASSSRDSNLHSPLHF. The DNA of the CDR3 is TGTGCCAGCAGCTCCCGGGACTCGAACCTCCATTCACCCCTCCACTTT.

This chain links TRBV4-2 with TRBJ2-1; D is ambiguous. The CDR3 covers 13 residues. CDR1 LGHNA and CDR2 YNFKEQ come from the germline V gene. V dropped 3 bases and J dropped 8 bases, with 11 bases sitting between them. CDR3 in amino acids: CASSHSLSHEQFF. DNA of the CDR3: TGTGCCAGCAGCCACTCTTTATCCCATGAGCAGTTCTTC.

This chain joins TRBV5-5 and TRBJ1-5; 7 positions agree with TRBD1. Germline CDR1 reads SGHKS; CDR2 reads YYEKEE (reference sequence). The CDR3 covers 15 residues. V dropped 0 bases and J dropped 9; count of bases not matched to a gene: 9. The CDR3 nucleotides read TGTGCCAGCAGCTTGGAGGGGACAGCAATCGCGCCCCAGCATTTT. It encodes CASSLEGTAIAPQHF.

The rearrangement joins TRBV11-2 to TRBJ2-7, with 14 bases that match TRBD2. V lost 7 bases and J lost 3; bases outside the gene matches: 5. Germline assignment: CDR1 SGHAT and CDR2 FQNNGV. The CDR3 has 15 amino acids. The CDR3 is CASILTSGRGYEQYF. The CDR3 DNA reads TGTGCCAGCATCCTGACTAGCGGGAGGGGCTACGAGCAGTACTTC.

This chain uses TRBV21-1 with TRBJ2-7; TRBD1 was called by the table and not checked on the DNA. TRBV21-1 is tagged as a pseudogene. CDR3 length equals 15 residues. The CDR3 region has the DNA TGTGCCAGCAGCAAAGGAAACACAGGGGGACACGAGCAGTACTTC. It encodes CASSKGNTGGHEQYF.

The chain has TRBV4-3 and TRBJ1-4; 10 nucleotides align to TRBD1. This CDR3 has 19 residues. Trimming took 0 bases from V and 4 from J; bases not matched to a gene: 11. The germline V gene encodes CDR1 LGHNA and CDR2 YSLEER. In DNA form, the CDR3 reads TGCGCCAGCAGCCAAGACCTTCCTAGGACAGGGGGTAATAATGAAAAACTGTTTTTT. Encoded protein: CASSQDLPRTGGNNEKLFF.

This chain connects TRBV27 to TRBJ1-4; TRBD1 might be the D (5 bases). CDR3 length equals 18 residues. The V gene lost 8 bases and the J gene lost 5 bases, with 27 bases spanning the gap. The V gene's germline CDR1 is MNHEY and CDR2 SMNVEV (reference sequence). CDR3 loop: CASRIRGIIRGVNEKLFF. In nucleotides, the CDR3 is TGTGCCAGCCGTATTCGGGGGATCATCCGGGGCGTGAATGAAAAACTGTTTTTT.

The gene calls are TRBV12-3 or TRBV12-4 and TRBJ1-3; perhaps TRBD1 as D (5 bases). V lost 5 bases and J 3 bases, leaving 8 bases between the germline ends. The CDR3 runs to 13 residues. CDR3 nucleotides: TGTGCCAGCAGTGCAAGGGGTGGAAACACCATATATTTT. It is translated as CASSARGGNTIYF.

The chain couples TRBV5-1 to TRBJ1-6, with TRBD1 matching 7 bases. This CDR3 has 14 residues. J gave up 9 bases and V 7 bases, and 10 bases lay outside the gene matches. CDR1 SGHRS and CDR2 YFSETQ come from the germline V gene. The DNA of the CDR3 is TGCGCCAGCCGACGGGACAGCGAGCTTTCACCCCTCCACTTT. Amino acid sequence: CASRRDSELSPLHF.

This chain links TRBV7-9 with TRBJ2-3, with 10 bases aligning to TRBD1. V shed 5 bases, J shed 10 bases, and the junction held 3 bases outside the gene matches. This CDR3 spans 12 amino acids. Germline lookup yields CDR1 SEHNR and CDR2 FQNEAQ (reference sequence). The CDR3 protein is CASSLDRGAQYF. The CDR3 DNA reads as TGTGCCAGCAGCCTGGACAGGGGGGCGCAGTATTTT.

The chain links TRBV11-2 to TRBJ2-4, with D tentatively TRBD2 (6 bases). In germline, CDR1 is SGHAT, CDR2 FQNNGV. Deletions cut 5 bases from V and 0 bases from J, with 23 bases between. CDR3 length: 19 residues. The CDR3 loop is CASSTPRGSTLLAKNIQYF. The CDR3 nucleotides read TGTGCCAGCAGCACACCCCGGGGGAGTACACTTCTAGCCAAAAACATTCAGTACTTC.

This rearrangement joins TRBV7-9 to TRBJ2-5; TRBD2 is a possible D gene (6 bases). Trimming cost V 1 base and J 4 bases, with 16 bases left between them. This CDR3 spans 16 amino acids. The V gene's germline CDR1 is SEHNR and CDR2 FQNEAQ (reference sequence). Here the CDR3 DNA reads TGTGCCAGCAGCTTAGTCGGTTTGGCCGGGGGAGAGACCCAGTACTTC. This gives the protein CASSLVGLAGGETQYF.

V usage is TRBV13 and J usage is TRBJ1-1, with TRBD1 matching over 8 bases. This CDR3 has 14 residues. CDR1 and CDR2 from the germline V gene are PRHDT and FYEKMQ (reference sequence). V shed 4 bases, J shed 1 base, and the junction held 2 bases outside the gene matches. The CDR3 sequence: CASSWGTGNTEAFF. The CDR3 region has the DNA TGTGCCAGCAGCTGGGGGACAGGGAACACTGAAGCTTTCTTT.

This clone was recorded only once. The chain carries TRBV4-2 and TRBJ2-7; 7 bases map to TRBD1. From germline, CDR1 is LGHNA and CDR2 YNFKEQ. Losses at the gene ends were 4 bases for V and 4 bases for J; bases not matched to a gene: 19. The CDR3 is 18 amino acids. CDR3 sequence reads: CASSRLSFRDSVSYEQYF. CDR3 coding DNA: TGTGCCAGCAGCCGACTCTCTTTCCGGGACAGTGTTTCGTACGAGCAGTACTTC.